This T cell receptor beta chain was recorded in a study of cytotoxic CD8 clonotypes in ibrutinib-treated CLL. Clones were read by immunoSEQ multiplex PCR, and TCRdb kept only the in-frame ones, dropping some. The data show 110,000 to 150,000 clones, around three quarters seen once. The origin of this receptor is a human donor with chronic lymphocytic leukemia. This specimen was PBMCs, taken after 12 months of ibrutinib treatment.

The CDR3 here is CASSYPGLASSEQYF. The CDR3 bases are TGTGCCAGCAGTTACCCGGGACTAGCGTCGTCCGAGCAGTACTTC. The rearrangement links TRBV6-5 to TRBJ2-7; 10 nucleotides match TRBD2. Germline CDR1 MNHEY, CDR2 SVGAGI. The V gene end was trimmed by 2 bases and the J gene end by 6 bases; junction bases not matched to a gene: 7. This CDR3 has 15 residues.